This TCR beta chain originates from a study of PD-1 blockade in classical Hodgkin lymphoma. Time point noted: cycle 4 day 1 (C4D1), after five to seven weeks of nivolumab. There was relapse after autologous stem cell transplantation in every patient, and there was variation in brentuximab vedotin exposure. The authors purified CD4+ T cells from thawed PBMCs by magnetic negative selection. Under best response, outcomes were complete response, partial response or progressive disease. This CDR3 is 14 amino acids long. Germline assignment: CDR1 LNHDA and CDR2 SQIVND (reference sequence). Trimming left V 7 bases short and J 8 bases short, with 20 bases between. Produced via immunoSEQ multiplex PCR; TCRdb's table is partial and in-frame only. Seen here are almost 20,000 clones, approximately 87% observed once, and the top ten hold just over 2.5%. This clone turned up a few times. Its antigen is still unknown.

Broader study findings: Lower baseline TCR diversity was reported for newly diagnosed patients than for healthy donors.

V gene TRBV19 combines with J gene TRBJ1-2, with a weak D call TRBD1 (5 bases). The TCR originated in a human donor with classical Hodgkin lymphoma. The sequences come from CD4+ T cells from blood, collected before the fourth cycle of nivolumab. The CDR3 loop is CASTPLKGVRGYTF. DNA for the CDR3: TGTGCCAGTACCCCCCTGAAAGGGGTTAGGGGCTACACCTTC.